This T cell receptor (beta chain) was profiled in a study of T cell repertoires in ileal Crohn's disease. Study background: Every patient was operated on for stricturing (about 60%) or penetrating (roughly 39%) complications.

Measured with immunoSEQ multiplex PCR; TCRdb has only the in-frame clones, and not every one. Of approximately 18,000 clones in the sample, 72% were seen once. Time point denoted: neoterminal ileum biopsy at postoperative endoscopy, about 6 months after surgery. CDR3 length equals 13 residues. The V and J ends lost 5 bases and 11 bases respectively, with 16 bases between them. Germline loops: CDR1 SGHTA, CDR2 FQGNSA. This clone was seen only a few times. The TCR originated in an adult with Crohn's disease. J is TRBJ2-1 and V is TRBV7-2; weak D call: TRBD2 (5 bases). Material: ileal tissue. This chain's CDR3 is CASSTSGIRQQFF. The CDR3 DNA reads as TGTGCCAGCAGCACCAGCGGTATCCGGCAGCAGTTCTTC.